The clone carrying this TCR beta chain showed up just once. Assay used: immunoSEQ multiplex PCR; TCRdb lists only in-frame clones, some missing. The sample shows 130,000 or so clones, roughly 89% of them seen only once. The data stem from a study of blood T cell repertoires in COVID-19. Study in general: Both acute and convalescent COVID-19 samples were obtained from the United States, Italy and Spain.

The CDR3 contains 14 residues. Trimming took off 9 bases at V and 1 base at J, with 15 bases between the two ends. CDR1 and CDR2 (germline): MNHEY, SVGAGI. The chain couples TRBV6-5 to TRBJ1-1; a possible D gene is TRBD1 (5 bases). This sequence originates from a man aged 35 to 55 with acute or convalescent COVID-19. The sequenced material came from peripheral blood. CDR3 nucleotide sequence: TGTGCCAGTCGTGTGGGGGGACCGAACACTGAAGCTTTCTTT. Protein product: CASRVGGPNTEAFF.